This TCR beta chain was found in a study of graft-versus-host responses after intestinal transplantation. Study as a whole: Transplant recipients had multivisceral, liver-intestinal, or isolated intestinal grafts.

Study observations and caveats: Recipient marrow contained GvH clones, some of which appeared first in ileum or blood.

TCRdb keeps only in-frame clones here, not all; method: immunoSEQ multiplex PCR. The table lists approximately 9,700 clones, roughly 92% of them singletons. Concerning this clone: As yet, its antigen is unknown.

The length of the CDR3 is 13 residues. Trimming shortened V by 3 bases and J by 4 bases, and 9 bases separated the two germline ends. Germline CDR1 and CDR2: LNHDA and SQIVND (reference sequence). The chain is built from TRBV19 and TRBJ1-1; D gene unclear. The source was PBMCs, collected roughly 6 weeks after intestinal transplantation. The source of this sequence is a human patient who received an intestinal transplant, so some T cells may come from the graft donor. The CDR3 DNA sequence: TGTGCCAGTAGTATCGGGGAAGGCACTGAAGCTTTCTTT. Translated: CASSIGEGTEAFF.